Shown below are 10 T cell receptor beta chains from a single sample sequenced in a study of CD8+ T cells in alopecia areata. Sequencing used cDNA as its template, made by extracting RNA and reverse transcribing it. Some clones are missing from TCRdb's copy, which holds only in-frame ones; the method was immunoSEQ multiplex PCR. This sample comprises approximately 280,000 clones, none seen once only. It was with CD4, CD8alpha, NKG2D, NKG2ACE and other markers that pooled cutaneous lymph node cells were sorted. Material for sequencing was CD4+ T cells sorted from a lymph node. The receptors were gathered from a C3H/HeJ mouse with alopecia areata. Strain haplotype (MHC): H2-k.

This clone was counted only a few times. These gene names are mouse names. With the read ending 4 residues before the CDR3 end, the germline J gene is used to fill in that end. This specimen includes other DNA sequences encoding the same CDR3. The chain links TRBV1 to TRBJ2-5, with a tentative D call TRBD1 (6 bases). The V gene's germline CDR1 is NSQYPW and CDR2 LRSPGD (reference sequence). The CDR3 is 13 amino acids. The DNA read from the CDR3 is TGCACCTGCAGTGCGGGACAAAAAGAC. It translates to CTCSAGQKD. The full CDR3 protein is CTCSAGQKDTQYF. The whole variable domain, remainder taken from reference TRBV1 and TRBJ2-5, is VTLLEQNPRWRLVPRGQAVNLRCILKNSQYPWMSWYQQDLQKQLQWLFTLRSPGDKEVKSLPGADYLATRVTDTELRLQVANMSQGRTLYCTCSAGQKDTQYFGPGTRLLVL.

About this clone itself: Mouse germline and gene names are used. Coverage ceases 4 residues before the CDR3 finishes, and the germline J gene fills in the end. The chain couples TRBV5 to TRBJ2-3; the match to TRBD1 covers 10 bases. There are 15 residues in the CDR3. CDR1 and CDR2 from the germline V gene are LGHNA and YNLKQL (reference sequence). Losses at the gene ends were 4 bases for V and 4 bases for J; bases not matched to a gene: 5. The CDR3 reads CASSPEGQGTETLYF. CDR3 DNA, as far as it was read: TGTGCCAGCAGCCCCGAGGGACAGGGGACAGAA.

Notes on this clone: Gene names refer to mouse genes. The CDR3 end lies 4 residues beyond the end of the read and is filled in from the germline J gene. This chain joins TRBV13-2 and TRBJ1-2; D is uncertain. The length of the CDR3 is 12 residues. Germline-derived CDR1 and CDR2 are NNHNN and SYGAGS (reference sequence). The CDR3: CASGNTGDDYTF. Partial CDR3 DNA: TGTGCCAGCGGTAACACTGGGGAC.

This clone appeared a few times. Mouse gene names and germline throughout. Read sequence stops 4 residues before the CDR3 end, and the germline J gene provides the missing end. This sequence joins TRBV13-3 and TRBJ2-3, with TRBD1 matching 9 bases. CDR3 size: 16 residues. V lost 5 bases and J lost 0; bases outside the gene matches: 7. Germline assignment: CDR1 NNHDY and CDR2 SYVADS. The part of the CDR3 DNA that was read is TGTGCCAGCAGGGCCTGGACAGGGGCTAGTGCAGAA. It is translated as CASRAWTGASAE. The entire CDR3 protein reads CASRAWTGASAETLYF.

A word on this clone: Gene names refer to mouse genes. The covered CDR3 bases are TGTGCCTGGAGTCACCGGGACTGGGGGGGCGCTGGTGCAGAA. Translation gives CAWSHRDWGGAGAE. The whole CDR3 protein reads CAWSHRDWGGAGAETLYF. The gene calls are TRBV31 and TRBJ2-3, with TRBD2 matching 14 bases. The sequence runs out 4 residues before the end of the CDR3; the remainder is reconstructed from the germline J gene. V shed 1 base, J shed 1 base, and the junction held 7 bases outside the gene matches. This CDR3 is 18 amino acids long. CDR1 GKSSPN and CDR2 SITVG come from the germline V gene.

Regarding this clone: Mouse gene names apply. The read terminates 3 residues before the CDR3 end, so the remaining end is supplied by the germline J gene. The chain has TRBV13-2 and TRBJ1-6; 9 nucleotides align to TRBD1. TRBJ1-6 is filed as an ORF, its function uncertain. The CDR3 is 16 amino acids. Germline CDR1 is NNHNN and CDR2 is SYGAGS (reference sequence). J lost 5 bases, V lost 1 base, and 4 bases had no gene match. The CDR3 loop is CASGDRTGDDNSPLYF. The CDR3 bases that were read are TGTGCCAGCGGTGATCGGACAGGGGATGATAATTCGCCC.

Concerning this clone itself: Gene and germline names: mouse. The CDR3 extends 4 residues past the end of the read, so its final part is completed from the germline J gene. This sample also contains other DNA sequences that code for the same CDR3. The chain couples TRBV13-1 to TRBJ2-3; 8 nucleotides line up with TRBD2. The germline V gene has CDR1 NSHNY and CDR2 SYGAGN. The CDR3 has 16 amino acids. With 2 bases clipped from V and 1 base from J, the junction kept 6 bases outside the gene matches. Partial CDR3 DNA: TGTGCCAGCAGTGACGGGGGGGGCGGACGTGCAGAA. It specifies CASSDGGGGRAE. The whole CDR3 protein is CASSDGGGGRAETLYF.

Ten or more counts support this clone. Each gene name is a mouse one. The read gets to within 4 residues of the CDR3 end, and the germline J gene fills in the rest. V is TRBV17 and J is TRBJ2-3; D may be TRBD1 (6 bases). The CDR3 spans 17 residues. V was pared by 4 bases and J by 0 bases, with 17 bases between. In germline, CDR1 is MNHDT, CDR2 YYDKIL. This CDR3 reads CASSKQAGQTSAETLYF. Partial CDR3 DNA: TGTGCTAGCAGTAAACAGGCGGGACAAACTAGTGCAGAA.

This clone was detected a few times. Mouse gene names apply. From the germline J gene comes the end of the CDR3, since the read stops 4 residues before it. The chain employs TRBV14 and TRBJ2-2; 7 nucleotides match TRBD2. CDR3 size: 15 residues. Per the germline V gene, CDR1 is SGHDT and CDR2 is FRDEAV. J lost 0 bases, V lost 4 bases, and 3 bases had no gene match. CDR3 DNA, as far as it was read: TGTGCCAGCAGTCCGACTGGGACAAACACCGGG. Encoded protein: CASSPTGTNTG. The entire CDR3 sequence reads CASSPTGTNTGQLYF.

Remarks on this clone: Gene names refer to mouse genes. Coverage ceases 4 residues before the CDR3 finishes, and the germline J gene fills in the end. This rearrangement joins TRBV19 to TRBJ2-1; D perhaps matches TRBD1 (5 bases). Trimming removed 2 bases at V and 3 bases at J, with 9 bases between. Germline CDR1 reads FNHDT; CDR2 reads SITEND (reference sequence). CDR3 length equals 14 residues. The CDR3 here is CASSIGQSYAEQFF. The sequenced part of the CDR3 DNA is TGTGCCAGCAGTATTGGACAATCCTATGCT.